The table lists the clone carrying this T cell receptor beta chain with a few counts. Its antigen is unidentified. This entry comes from a study of cytomegalovirus exposure and HLA in healthy donors. Sequenced by immunoSEQ multiplex PCR; TCRdb stores in-frame clones only, minus some. The sample holds 150,000 to 200,000 clones, 86% seen once. Findings and limits, study-wide: There were a few CMV-associated chains whose specificity for CMV antigens was confirmed in vitro.

The V gene end was trimmed by 3 bases and the J gene end by 0 bases; junction bases not matched to a gene: 2. The CDR3 consists of 14 residues. Germline CDR1 and CDR2: SGHVS and FQNEAQ. The donors formed part of the roughly 120-subject validation cohort, distinct from the roughly 670-subject first cohort. This rearrangement joins TRBV7-8 to TRBJ2-7; 7 bases align to TRBD1. Sequencing used PBMCs. The clonotype originates from a man younger than 30 in good health and CMV-seropositive. This CDR3 reads CASSFGQASYEQYF. The CDR3 nucleotides read TGTGCCAGCAGCTTTGGACAGGCCTCCTACGAGCAGTACTTC.